The 13 T cell receptor beta chains below come from one sample, sequenced in a study of T-cell reconstitution after alpha-beta-depleted transplantation in children (dated by TCRdb to the mid-2010s). Library prep was done by PCR. The sequencing machine was an Illumina HiSeq 2500. To normalize quantification of the TCRbeta repertoire, the TCR libraries were built with molecular barcoding that relied on unique molecular identifiers. TCRdb redid the processing of the public reads, applying fastp at Q25 and MiXCR, and retained in-frame beta chains. All rows with the same CDR3 protein become a single entry with the most common DNA and genes. The sample contains about 420,000 distinct CDR3 sequences, roughly 15% of them found a single time. The ten largest make up about 32% of the sample. The sample's treatment or condition label is to be understood as: allogeneic hematopoietic cell transplantation with graft depleted of TCRalphabeta T cells and CD19 B cells.

Source: PBMCs, mostly from graft donor cells, taken 360 days after TCRalphabeta/CD19-depleted stem cell transplant. The receptor source for this set is a boy less than two years old who had a stem cell transplant for Wiskott-Aldrich syndrome, so the T cells may come from the graft donor.

This sequence joins TRBV6-1 and TRBJ2-3, with TRBD2 as a possible D gene (5 bases). The V end lost 6 bases, the J end lost 10 bases, and 20 bases lay between the germline ends. The CDR3 consists of 14 residues. Germline V gene sequence: CDR1 MNHNS, CDR2 SASEGT. The CDR3 loop is CASSFFGDAGAQYF. CDR3 DNA sequence: TGTGCCAGCAGCTTTTTTGGGGATGCGGGTGCGCAGTATTTT.

This clonotype has a handful of counts. The chain employs TRBV5-1 and TRBJ2-1, with 10 nucleotides matching TRBD1. The ends lost 4 bases at V and 9 bases at J; junction bases unmatched: 7. Per germline, CDR1 SGHRS and CDR2 YFSETQ. The CDR3 totals 14 residues. The CDR3 loop is CASSLATGGREQFF. The CDR3 nucleotides are TGCGCCAGCAGCCTTGCGACAGGGGGCCGTGAGCAGTTCTTC.

The chain has TRBV10-3 and TRBJ2-2; D possibly corresponds to TRBD2 (7 bases). The germline V gene encodes CDR1 ENHRY and CDR2 SYGVKD. This CDR3 contains 12 residues. Trimming cost V 8 bases and J 7 bases, with 11 bases left between them. The CDR3 here is CAIGGANGELFF. In nucleotides, the CDR3 is TGTGCCATCGGGGGGGCGAACGGGGAGCTGTTTTTT.

The rearrangement joins TRBV20-1 to TRBJ2-2, with a weak D call TRBD1 (6 bases). The V and J ends lost 6 bases and 1 base respectively, with 15 bases between them. Per the germline V gene, CDR1 is DFQATT and CDR2 is SNEGSKA (reference sequence). The CDR3 has 15 amino acids. CDR3 bases: TGCAGTGCCACCATCTTGACAGGGAACACCGGGGAGCTGTTTTTT. It codes for CSATILTGNTGELFF.

This clonotype occurred a few times. CDR3 region: CASRAETGVYGYTF. DNA for the CDR3: TGCGCCAGCAGGGCCGAGACAGGGGTCTATGGCTACACCTTC. The chain has TRBV5-1 and TRBJ1-2; 8 positions agree with TRBD1. Trimming removed 5 bases from V and 4 bases from J; junction bases left unmatched: 7. This CDR3 has 14 amino acids. Looked up from germline, CDR1 is SGHRS and CDR2 is YFSETQ.

This clonotype has only a few counts. The rearrangement uses TRBV7-9 and TRBJ2-3; a weak D match, TRBD2 (6 bases). The CDR3 loop spans 16 amino acids. Trimming removed 3 bases at V and 3 bases at J, with 16 bases between. From germline, CDR1 is SEHNR and CDR2 FQNEAQ (reference sequence). For the CDR3, the DNA is TGTGCCAGCAGCTTTGCGTCGGGAGTAAGGACAGATACGCAGTATTTT. Encoded protein: CASSFASGVRTDTQYF.

The V gene is TRBV30, the J gene TRBJ2-3, with 7 bases identical to TRBD2. Germline lookup yields CDR1 GTSNPN and CDR2 SVGIG (reference sequence). Losses at the gene ends were 0 bases for V and 2 bases for J; bases not matched to a gene: 11. This CDR3 has 17 amino acids. The CDR3 spells CAWSVWGRVLYTDTQYF. CDR3 nucleotides: TGTGCCTGGAGTGTATGGGGGAGGGTCCTCTACACAGATACGCAGTATTTT.

In its sample, this clonotype was seen a few times. V and J are TRBV6-2 or TRBV6-3 and TRBJ2-3; D not certain. The ends were cut back, 7 bases at V and 2 bases at J, with 10 bases in the middle. This CDR3 is built from 13 residues. Germline loops: CDR1 MNHEY, CDR2 SVGEGT. The CDR3 region has the DNA TGTGCCAGCATCGGGCGAACCACAGATACGCAGTATTTT. Translation: CASIGRTTDTQYF.

The sample holds a few counts of this clonotype. CDR3 nucleotide sequence: TGTGCCAGCAGTGAGGGGACAGGGCTTCCTAGAGACGGCTACACCTTC. Protein product: CASSEGTGLPRDGYTF. This chain joins TRBV25-1 and TRBJ1-2, with TRBD1 matching over 9 bases. Germline V gene lookup returns CDR1 MGHDK and CDR2 SYGVNS. J was trimmed by 8 bases and V by 3 bases; bases with no gene match: 13. The CDR3 contains 16 residues.

This clonotype was seen many times. The chain employs TRBV12-3 or TRBV12-4 and TRBJ2-3; TRBD1 agrees at 7 bases. V lost 6 bases to trimming and J lost 2 bases; unmatched junction nucleotides: 5. The CDR3 loop spans 14 amino acids. In DNA form, the CDR3 reads TGTGCCAGCAGGACAGGGCCTCCCACAGATACGCAGTATTTT. Translation: CASRTGPPTDTQYF.

The gene calls are TRBV7-9 and TRBJ1-3, with D hard to call. This CDR3 contains 14 residues. Germline CDR1 is SEHNR and CDR2 is FQNEAQ (reference sequence). V lost 7 bases, J lost 0 bases, and 10 bases lay in between. In nucleotides, the CDR3 is TGTGCCAGCAACGCCTGGGACTCTGGAAACACCATATATTTT. Its protein product is CASNAWDSGNTIYF.

J is TRBJ2-7 and V is TRBV29-1, with TRBD1 as a possible D gene (5 bases). Trimming removed 2 bases from V and 1 base from J, with 6 bases in between. Germline V CDR1 and CDR2: SQVTM, ANQGSEA. This CDR3 region has 12 residues. The CDR3 loop is CSVEKGSYEQYF. The CDR3 DNA follows: TGCAGCGTTGAAAAGGGGTCCTACGAGCAGTACTTC.

The table lists this clonotype with many counts. At one boundary the junction diverges from the germline segment, which might be a read error. The J gene is TRBJ2-3, the V gene TRBV5-1; no definite D call. CDR1 and CDR2 from the germline V gene are SGHRS and YFSETQ. The CDR3 contains 12 residues. The chain's CDR3 is CASSLTTDTQYF. Written as DNA, the CDR3 is TGTGCCAGCAGTTTAACCACAGATACGCAGTATTTT.